This TCR beta chain was profiled in a study of cytotoxic CD8 clonotypes in ibrutinib-treated CLL. About the research overall: Once patients had received a median 12 months of treatment, range 6 to 36, response samples were obtained.

General study findings and limits: Public clonotypes were rare and shrank or held steady on treatment.

TCRdb's table, derived via immunoSEQ multiplex PCR, lists solely in-frame clones and lacks some. The sample includes 110,000 to 150,000 clones, about 79% of them seen just once. This CDR3 contains 14 residues. Deletions cut 2 bases from V and 4 bases from J, with 10 bases between. Germline V gene lookup returns CDR1 SGHRS and CDR2 YFSETQ. Frozen PBMC stocks contributed approximately 1.9 micrograms of genomic DNA to the TCR beta libraries. For this clone: The antigen is undetermined. Additional DNA sequences in this sample encode the identical CDR3.

The sample was PBMCs, taken after 12 months of ibrutinib treatment. The origin of this receptor is a human donor with chronic lymphocytic leukemia. The chain links TRBV5-1 to TRBJ2-1; TRBD1 is a possible D gene (6 bases). Here the CDR3 reads CASSLQGGYNEQFF. In DNA form, the CDR3 reads TGCGCCAGCAGCTTACAGGGCGGGTACAATGAGCAGTTCTTC.